This T cell receptor (beta chain) was sequenced in a study of Graves' ophthalmopathy and Graves' hyperthyroidism. Across the study: The collection of peripheral blood took place at initial diagnosis, before any treatment.

Amplification of the TCR beta CDR3 regions used RNA transcripts (as template). HTBI primers were employed in first-round RT-PCR, then a second-round multiplex PCR followed. MiXCR was run by TCRdb on the multiplex PCR reads, yielding one entry per CDR3 protein. The data show hundreds of thousands of distinct CDR3 sequences, roughly 39% seen once. Uncontrolled infections, other autoimmune diseases, pregnancy or lactation barred patients from enrollment. A word on this clonotype: Its antigen is as yet unknown.

Notes on the study in general: A majority of expanded thyroid clonotypes exceeding 0.001 frequency were likewise present in blood.

The clonotype comes from an adult man with Graves' ophthalmopathy. Specimen: peripheral blood.

The CDR3 DNA reads TGTGCCAGTCAATTGGCCGGGGCTAATTCACCCCTCCACTTT. It is translated as CASQLAGANSPLHF. The V gene is TRBV2, the J gene TRBJ1-6; TRBD1 might be the D (5 bases). Germline CDR1 and CDR2: SNHLY and FYNNEI. Trimming removed 9 bases from V and 6 bases from J, with 15 bases in between. CDR3 length: 14 residues.